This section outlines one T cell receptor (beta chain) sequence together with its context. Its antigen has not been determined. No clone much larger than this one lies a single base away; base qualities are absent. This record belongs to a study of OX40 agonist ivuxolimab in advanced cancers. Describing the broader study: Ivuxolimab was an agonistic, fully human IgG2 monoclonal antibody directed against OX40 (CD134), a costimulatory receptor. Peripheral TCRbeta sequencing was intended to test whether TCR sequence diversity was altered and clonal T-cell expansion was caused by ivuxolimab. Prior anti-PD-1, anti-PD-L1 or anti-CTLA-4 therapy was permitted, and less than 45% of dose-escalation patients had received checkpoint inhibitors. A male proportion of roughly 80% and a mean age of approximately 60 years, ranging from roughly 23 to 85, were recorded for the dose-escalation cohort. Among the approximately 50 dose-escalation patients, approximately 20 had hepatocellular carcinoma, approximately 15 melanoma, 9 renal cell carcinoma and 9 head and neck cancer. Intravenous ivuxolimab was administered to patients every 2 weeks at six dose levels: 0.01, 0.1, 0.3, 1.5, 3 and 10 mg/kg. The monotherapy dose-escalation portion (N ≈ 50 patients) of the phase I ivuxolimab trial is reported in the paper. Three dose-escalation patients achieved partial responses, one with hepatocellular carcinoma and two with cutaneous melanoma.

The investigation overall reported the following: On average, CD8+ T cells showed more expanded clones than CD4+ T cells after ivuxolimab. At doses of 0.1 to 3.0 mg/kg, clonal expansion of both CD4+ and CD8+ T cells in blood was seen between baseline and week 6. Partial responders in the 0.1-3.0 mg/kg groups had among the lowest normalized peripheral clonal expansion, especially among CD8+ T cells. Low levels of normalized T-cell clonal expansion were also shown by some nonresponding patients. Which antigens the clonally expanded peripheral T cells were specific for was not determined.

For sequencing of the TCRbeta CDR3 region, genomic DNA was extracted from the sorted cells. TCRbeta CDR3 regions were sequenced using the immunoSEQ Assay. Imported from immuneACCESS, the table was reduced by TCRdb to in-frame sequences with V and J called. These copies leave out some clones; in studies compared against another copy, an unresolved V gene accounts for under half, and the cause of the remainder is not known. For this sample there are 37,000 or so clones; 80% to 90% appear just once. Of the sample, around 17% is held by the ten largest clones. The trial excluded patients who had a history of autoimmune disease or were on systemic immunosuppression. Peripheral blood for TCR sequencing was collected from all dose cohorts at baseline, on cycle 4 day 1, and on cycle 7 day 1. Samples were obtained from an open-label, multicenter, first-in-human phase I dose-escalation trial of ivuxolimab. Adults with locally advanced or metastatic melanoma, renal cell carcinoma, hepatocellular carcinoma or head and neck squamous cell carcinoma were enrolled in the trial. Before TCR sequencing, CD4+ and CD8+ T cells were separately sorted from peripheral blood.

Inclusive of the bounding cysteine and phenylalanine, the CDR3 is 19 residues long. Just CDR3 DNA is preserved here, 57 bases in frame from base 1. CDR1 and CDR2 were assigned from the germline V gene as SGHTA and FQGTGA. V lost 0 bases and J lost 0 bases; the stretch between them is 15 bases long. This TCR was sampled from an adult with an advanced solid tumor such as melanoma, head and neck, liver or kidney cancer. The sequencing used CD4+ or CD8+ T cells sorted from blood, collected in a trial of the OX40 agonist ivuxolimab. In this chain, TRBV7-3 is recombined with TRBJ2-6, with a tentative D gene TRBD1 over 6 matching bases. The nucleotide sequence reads TGTGCCAGCAGCTTAACGACAGGCGAAGGGGGCTCTGGGGCCAACGTCCTGACTTTC. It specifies CASSLTTGEGGSGANVLTF.